This T cell receptor (beta chain) was captured by sequencing in a study of cytomegalovirus exposure and HLA in healthy donors. Background on the study: Of around 400 genotyped donors, 75% to 90% grouped in the Caucasian-associated ancestry cluster.

The V and J ends lost 7 bases and 0 bases respectively, with 11 bases between them. Per germline, CDR1 GTSNPN and CDR2 SVGIG (reference sequence). CDR3 length: 13 residues. Primers for the PCR totalled 60 Vbeta and 13 Jbeta. TCRdb's copy holds only in-frame clones and misses some; the assay was immunoSEQ multiplex PCR. The sample holds roughly 160,000 clones, approximately 82% seen once. Donors showed nominal health when sampled, although they likely had unrecorded immune exposures. The specimen sequenced was PBMCs. This chain uses TRBV30 with TRBJ2-3; maybe TRBD1 (5 bases). The receptor comes from a male donor in good health and CMV-seropositive. CDR3 nucleotide sequence: TGTGCCTCGAGCCCAGGGAGCACAGATACGCAGTATTTT. Amino acids: CASSPGSTDTQYF.